The 2 T cell receptor beta chains below come from one sample, sequenced in a study of blood T cell repertoires in COVID-19. Here immunoSEQ multiplex PCR was the method, and the copy in TCRdb shows in-frame clones only, minus some. The sample records some 520,000 clones, 75% to 90% being singletons. Source material: peripheral blood. These receptors originate from a man aged 18 to 35 with COVID-19, enrolled during active disease.

The chain joins TRBV4-2 to TRBJ1-5, with 7 bases aligning to TRBD1. Germline-derived CDR1 and CDR2 are LGHNA and YNFKEQ. This CDR3 region has 12 residues. The ends lost 6 bases at V and 4 bases at J; junction bases unmatched: 0. The CDR3 DNA follows: TGTGCCAGCAGGGGACAGAATCAGCCCCAGCATTTT. This encodes CASRGQNQPQHF.

V is TRBV6-5 and J is TRBJ1-6; no clear D. CDR3 length: 13 amino acids. CDR1 MNHEY and CDR2 SVGAGI come from the germline V gene. Trimming cost V 4 bases and J 8 bases, with 9 bases left between them. This CDR3 is CASSSLQYSPLHF. DNA of the CDR3: TGTGCCAGCAGTTCCCTTCAGTATTCACCCCTCCACTTT.